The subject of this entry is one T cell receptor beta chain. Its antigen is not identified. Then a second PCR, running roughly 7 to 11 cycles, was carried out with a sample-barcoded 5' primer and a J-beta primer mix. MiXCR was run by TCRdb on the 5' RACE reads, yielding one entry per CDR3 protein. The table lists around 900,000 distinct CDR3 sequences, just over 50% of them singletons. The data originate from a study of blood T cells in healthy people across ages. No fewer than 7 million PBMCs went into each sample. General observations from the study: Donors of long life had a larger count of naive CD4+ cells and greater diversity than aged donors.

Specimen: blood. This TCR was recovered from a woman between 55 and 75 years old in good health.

The CDR3: CASSYREGINEQFF. The CDR3 DNA reads as TGTGCCAGCAGTTACCGGGAGGGTATCAATGAGCAGTTCTTC. V is TRBV6-5 and J is TRBJ2-1; 8 bases fit TRBD2. The V gene end was trimmed by 2 bases and the J gene end by 6 bases; junction bases not matched to a gene: 3. This CDR3 contains 14 residues. CDR1 MNHEY and CDR2 SVGAGI come from the germline V gene.